The 27 T cell receptor beta chains presented below share a single source sample, sequenced in a study of blood T cell repertoires in COVID-19. Clones were read by immunoSEQ multiplex PCR, and TCRdb kept only the in-frame ones, dropping some. The sample shows about 210,000 clones, 82% of them seen only once. The sequenced material came from peripheral blood. The receptors shown here come from a woman in her 70s with COVID-19, enrolled during active disease.

This clone was picked up one time. V gene TRBV7-7 combines with J gene TRBJ2-3; 12 nucleotides align to TRBD1. V dropped 5 bases and J dropped 2; count of bases not matched to a gene: 8. In germline, CDR1 is SSHAT, CDR2 FNYEAQ (reference sequence). The CDR3 runs 17 residues. The CDR3 here is CASSPRDRGRFTDTQYF. DNA for the CDR3: TGTGCCAGCAGCCCCCGGGACAGGGGGCGATTCACAGATACGCAGTATTTT.

This rearrangement joins TRBV24-1 to TRBJ1-2, with TRBD1 matching over 9 bases. Trimming took 5 bases from V and 4 from J; bases not matched to a gene: 13. The CDR3 totals 17 residues. CDR1 KGHDR and CDR2 SFDVKD come from the germline V gene. This CDR3 is CATSALYRDRALYGYTF. CDR3 coding DNA: TGTGCCACCAGTGCACTTTACCGGGACAGGGCGCTCTATGGCTACACCTTC.

V and J are TRBV27 and TRBJ1-3; no clear D gene. CDR1 is MNHEY, CDR2 SMNVEV, per germline (reference sequence). The V end was cut by 0 bases, the J end by 2 bases, with 8 bases between. The CDR3 consists of 15 residues. The CDR3 DNA follows: TGTGCCAGCAGTTTATCGGGAGGGACTGGAAACACCATATATTTT. Encoded protein: CASSLSGGTGNTIYF.

The CDR3 spells CASSLRRANTEAFF. DNA for the CDR3: TGTGCCAGCAGCTTACGGAGGGCGAACACTGAAGCTTTCTTT. This chain connects TRBV13 to TRBJ1-1, with D uncertain. This CDR3 has 14 residues. The ends were cut back, 2 bases at V and 1 base at J, with 8 bases in the middle. The V gene's germline CDR1 is PRHDT and CDR2 FYEKMQ (reference sequence).

V gene TRBV30 combines with J gene TRBJ1-1; TRBD1 might be the D (6 bases). Trimming shortened V by 2 bases and J by 1 base, and 8 bases separated the two germline ends. The CDR3 totals 13 residues. Germline V gene data show CDR1 as GTSNPN and CDR2 as SVGIG (reference sequence). The CDR3 spells CAWSRDKNTEAFF. CDR3 sequence (DNA): TGTGCCTGGAGTAGGGACAAGAACACTGAAGCTTTCTTT.

The chain has TRBV4-3 and TRBJ2-3, with D possibly matching TRBD1 (6 bases). The germline V and J ends were trimmed by 3 bases and 2 bases, with 9 bases remaining between them. CDR1 LGHNA and CDR2 YSLEER come from the germline V gene. The CDR3 has 14 residues. This CDR3 is CASSHGDTTDTQYF. The CDR3 bases are TGCGCCAGCAGCCACGGGGACACCACAGATACGCAGTATTTT.

The V and J genes are TRBV29-1 and TRBJ2-5, with D maybe TRBD2 (6 bases). The CDR3 has 15 amino acids. V was pared by 3 bases and J by 2 bases, with 16 bases between. CDR1 SQVTM and CDR2 ANQGSEA come from the germline V gene. Here the CDR3 reads CSVERLAINQETQYF. The CDR3 nucleotides read TGCAGCGTTGAGAGGCTAGCGATCAATCAAGAGACCCAGTACTTC.

This clone has more than one count but fewer than ten. V is TRBV2 and J is TRBJ2-1; 10 nucleotides match TRBD2. V lost 8 bases, J lost 6 bases, and 7 bases stayed unmatched. The germline CDR1 and CDR2 sequences are SNHLY and FYNNEI. CDR3 size: 14 residues. The CDR3 DNA follows: TGTGCCAGCGCTTTTCAGCGGGAGGGCAATGAGCAGTTCTTC. This translates into CASAFQREGNEQFF.

The chain couples TRBV5-1 to TRBJ1-5; no definite D call. Trimming stripped 4 bases from V and 4 bases from J, with 15 bases between. The CDR3 runs 15 residues. CDR1 and CDR2 (germline): SGHRS, YFSETQ. The DNA for the CDR3 is TGCGCCAGCAGCCTGGGCGGGCGGGAGAATCAGCCCCAGCATTTT. This sequence encodes CASSLGGRENQPQHF. The full variable domain, in which reference TRBV5-1 and TRBJ1-5 provide the parts outside the CDR3, is KAGVTQTPRYLIKTRGQQVTLSCSPISGHRSVSWYQQTPGQGLQFLFEYFSETQRNKGNFPGRFSGRQFSNSRSEMNVSTLELGDSALYLCASSLGGRENQPQHFGDGTRLSIL.

A single count supports this clone. This chain uses TRBV9 with TRBJ1-5, with D possibly being TRBD1 (6 bases). The germline V gene encodes CDR1 SGDLS and CDR2 YYNGEE. CDR3 length: 15 residues. Trimming took off 4 bases at V and 5 bases at J, with 16 bases between the two ends. CDR3 region: CASSFRGFEDQPQHF. As DNA, the CDR3 is TGTGCCAGCAGCTTCAGGGGTTTCGAGGATCAGCCCCAGCATTTT.

The chain couples TRBV28 to TRBJ2-7; TRBD2 matches at 7 bases. V was pared by 7 bases and J by 5 bases, with 8 bases of the junction left unmatched. From germline, CDR1 is MDHEN and CDR2 SYDVKM. CDR3 length equals 13 residues. The CDR3 bases are TGTGCCAGCACCCCGGGAGGATCAAACGAGCAGTACTTC. It is translated as CASTPGGSNEQYF. The full variable domain, rest sourced from reference TRBV28 and TRBJ2-7, is DVKVTQSSRYLVKRTGEKVFLECVQDMDHENMFWYRQDPGLGLRLIYFSYDVKMKEKGDIPEGYSVSREKKERFSLILESASTNQTSMYLCASTPGGSNEQYFGPGTRLTVT.

CDR3 loop: CAIRGPGLATGTDTQYF. The CDR3 DNA reads as TGTGCCATCAGGGGGCCGGGACTAGCGACCGGCACAGATACGCAGTATTTT. The V call is TRBV10-3, the J call TRBJ2-3, with 10 bases matching TRBD2. In germline, CDR1 is ENHRY, CDR2 SYGVKD. Germline trimming cut 6 bases from V and 1 base from J; bases unmatched to any gene: 10. The CDR3 sequence is 17 residues long.

The chain joins TRBV2 to TRBJ1-6; D is possibly TRBD1 (5 bases). There are 14 residues in the CDR3. The germline gives CDR1 SNHLY, CDR2 FYNNEI. The V gene lost 9 bases and the J gene lost 7 bases, with 16 bases spanning the gap. CDR3 sequence reads: CASAGAGGNSPLHF. Written as DNA, the CDR3 is TGTGCCAGTGCTGGGGCAGGAGGGAATTCACCCCTCCACTTT. Full variable domain (missing parts from reference TRBV2 and TRBJ1-6): EPEVTQTPSHQVTQMGQEVILRCVPISNHLYFYWYRQILGQKVEFLVSFYNNEISEKSEIFDDQFSVERPDGSNFTLKIRSTKLEDSAMYFCASAGAGGNSPLHFGNGTRLTVT.

This clone was detected once. The genes are TRBV30 and TRBJ2-3; D perhaps matches TRBD2 (7 bases). Germline CDR1 is GTSNPN and CDR2 is SVGIG (reference sequence). The length of the CDR3 is 18 residues. The V gene lost 3 bases and the J gene lost 5 bases, with 27 bases spanning the gap. The CDR3 protein is CAWSRTVMAGEGRDTQYF. The CDR3 DNA follows: TGTGCCTGGAGCAGGACAGTGATGGCGGGAGAGGGGAGAGATACGCAGTATTTT.

The V gene is TRBV25-1, the J gene TRBJ1-2; D gene unclear. From germline, CDR1 is MGHDK and CDR2 SYGVNS. Trimming left V 1 base short and J 0 bases short, with 9 bases between. This CDR3 comprises 15 residues. CDR3 region: CASSESEGANYGYTF. The CDR3 DNA reads TGTGCCAGCAGTGAATCAGAGGGTGCTAACTATGGCTACACCTTC.

The V call is TRBV24-1, the J call TRBJ2-3; the D is unclear. With 3 bases removed from V and 7 bases from J, the gap between germline ends came to 10 bases. CDR1 is KGHDR, CDR2 SFDVKD, per germline. The CDR3 totals 13 residues. CDR3: CATSDPTGYTQYF. CDR3 nucleotides: TGTGCCACCAGTGATCCGACTGGCTATACGCAGTATTTT.

The rearrangement uses TRBV28 and TRBJ1-5; 9 nucleotides line up with TRBD1. With 3 bases clipped from V and 1 base from J, the junction kept 7 bases outside the gene matches. Germline CDR1 reads MDHEN; CDR2 reads SYDVKM. The CDR3 has 17 amino acids. The CDR3 spells CASSLGQGSFSNQPQHF. The CDR3 DNA reads as TGTGCCAGCAGTTTGGGACAGGGTTCTTTCAGCAATCAGCCCCAGCATTTT.

The V call is TRBV28, the J call TRBJ1-2; TRBD1 matches 10 bases. Germline loops: CDR1 MDHEN, CDR2 SYDVKM. The CDR3 is 15 amino acids. Germline trimming cut 4 bases from V and 7 bases from J; bases unmatched to any gene: 9. The CDR3 here is CASSSLTGTGVGYTF. The DNA for the CDR3 is TGTGCCAGCAGTTCCTTGACAGGGACAGGGGTTGGCTACACCTTC.

This sequence joins TRBV5-1 and TRBJ1-6; D uncertain. CDR3 length: 16 residues. Germline loops: CDR1 SGHRS, CDR2 YFSETQ. The germline V and J ends were trimmed by 0 bases and 0 bases, with 7 bases remaining between them. In nucleotides, the CDR3 is TGCGCCAGCAGCTTGGAAGCCGGCTCCTATAATTCACCCCTCCACTTT. This encodes CASSLEAGSYNSPLHF. The full variable domain, completed using reference TRBV5-1 and TRBJ1-6, is KAGVTQTPRYLIKTRGQQVTLSCSPISGHRSVSWYQQTPGQGLQFLFEYFSETQRNKGNFPGRFSGRQFSNSRSEMNVSTLELGDSALYLCASSLEAGSYNSPLHFGNGTRLTVT.

The genes are TRBV3-1 (or the pseudogene TRBV3-2) and TRBJ1-5; D is possibly TRBD1 (6 bases). V lost 1 base to trimming and J lost 2 bases, with 9 bases between them. CDR1 LGHDT and CDR2 YNNKEL come from the germline V gene (reference sequence). The CDR3 spans 15 residues. The CDR3 reads CASSQGWTGNQPQHF. The CDR3 DNA follows: TGTGCCAGCAGCCAAGGATGGACAGGCAATCAGCCCCAGCATTTT.

V and J are TRBV12-3 or TRBV12-4 and TRBJ1-2; D uncertain. Deletions cut 3 bases from V and 0 bases from J, with 5 bases between. The CDR3 contains 13 residues. The chain's CDR3 is CASSLFTNYGYTF. The CDR3 nucleotides read TGTGCCAGCAGTTTGTTCACTAACTATGGCTACACCTTC.

V usage is TRBV28 and J usage is TRBJ1-4, with 9 bases matching TRBD1. J lost 0 bases, V lost 5 bases, and 7 bases had no gene match. Germline V lookup: CDR1 MDHEN, CDR2 SYDVKM. This CDR3 contains 17 residues. The CDR3 loop reads CASSTRGQGTTNEKLFF. CDR3 in DNA: TGTGCCAGCAGTACCCGGGGACAGGGAACAACTAATGAAAAACTGTTTTTT.

This rearrangement joins TRBV5-1 to TRBJ2-2, with a possible D match to TRBD2 (6 bases). The V gene's germline CDR1 is SGHRS and CDR2 YFSETQ. The CDR3 extends over 18 amino acids. With 0 bases removed from V and 0 bases from J, the gap between germline ends came to 15 bases. CDR3 in amino acids: CASSLVGLAAANTGELFF. CDR3 sequence (DNA): TGCGCCAGCAGCTTGGTCGGGTTAGCGGCCGCGAACACCGGGGAGCTGTTTTTT.

V is TRBV27 and J is TRBJ1-5; possible D gene TRBD1, 5 bases. This CDR3 comprises 14 residues. Germline V gives CDR1 MNHEY, CDR2 SMNVEV (reference sequence). V gave up 6 bases and J gave up 3 bases, with 12 bases separating them. Written as DNA, the CDR3 is TGTGCCAGCAGCCAAACAGGTAACAATCAGCCCCAGCATTTT. Translating gives CASSQTGNNQPQHF.

This clone was counted between two and nine times. The rearrangement joins TRBV6-6 to TRBJ1-2, with 8 nucleotides matching TRBD1. Germline assignment: CDR1 MNHNY and CDR2 SVGAGI (reference sequence). The CDR3 loop spans 13 amino acids. Trimming removed 7 bases from V and 8 bases from J; junction bases left unmatched: 9. DNA of the CDR3: TGTGCCAGCAAAAACCAGGGGGCGCAGGGCTACACCTTC. Its translation: CASKNQGAQGYTF.

This clone occurred a few times. This rearrangement joins TRBV19 to TRBJ2-1; TRBD2 aligns across 9 bases. The CDR3 spans 16 residues. The V gene's germline CDR1 is LNHDA and CDR2 SQIVND (reference sequence). With 7 bases clipped from V and 2 bases from J, the junction kept 9 bases outside the gene matches. The CDR3 coding sequence is TGTGCCAGTAAGCCCCTGGCGGGAGGGGCCTACAATGAGCAGTTCTTC. Translated: CASKPLAGGAYNEQFF.

V and J are TRBV5-4 and TRBJ1-3; perhaps TRBD1 as D (5 bases). This CDR3 comprises 11 residues. The V end lost 7 bases, the J end lost 4 bases, and 6 bases lay between the germline ends. The germline V gene has CDR1 SGHNT and CDR2 YYREEE (reference sequence). Here the CDR3 DNA reads TGTGCCAGCGGGGCAGGAAACACCATATATTTT. Residues: CASGAGNTIYF.